This section outlines one T cell receptor beta chain sequence together with its context. This entry belongs to a study of T cells in Graves' hyperthyroidism and ophthalmopathy. CDR1 MNHEY and CDR2 SVGAGI come from the germline V gene. The V end lost 2 bases, the J end lost 3 bases, and 19 bases lay between the germline ends. The CDR3 extends over 18 amino acids. Amplification targeted TCR beta CDR3 regions from RNA transcripts. Carried out on the TCR CDR3, a first-round RT-PCR used the HTBI primer set. In TCRdb, the multiplex PCR reads were re-called with MiXCR into one record per CDR3 protein. The top ten clones hold roughly 8.2% of a sample with 530,000 or so distinct CDR3 sequences, around 46% of them seen once.

Material for sequencing was peripheral blood or thyroid tissue (not recorded which). The genes are TRBV6-5 and TRBJ2-2; no reliable D call. This sequence originates from a woman aged 18-29 years with Graves' hyperthyroidism. The CDR3 DNA reads as TGTGCCAGCAGTTACCCCAGCAGGCAGCCGGTCTACACCGGGGAGCTGTTTTTT. Its protein product is CASSYPSRQPVYTGELFF.